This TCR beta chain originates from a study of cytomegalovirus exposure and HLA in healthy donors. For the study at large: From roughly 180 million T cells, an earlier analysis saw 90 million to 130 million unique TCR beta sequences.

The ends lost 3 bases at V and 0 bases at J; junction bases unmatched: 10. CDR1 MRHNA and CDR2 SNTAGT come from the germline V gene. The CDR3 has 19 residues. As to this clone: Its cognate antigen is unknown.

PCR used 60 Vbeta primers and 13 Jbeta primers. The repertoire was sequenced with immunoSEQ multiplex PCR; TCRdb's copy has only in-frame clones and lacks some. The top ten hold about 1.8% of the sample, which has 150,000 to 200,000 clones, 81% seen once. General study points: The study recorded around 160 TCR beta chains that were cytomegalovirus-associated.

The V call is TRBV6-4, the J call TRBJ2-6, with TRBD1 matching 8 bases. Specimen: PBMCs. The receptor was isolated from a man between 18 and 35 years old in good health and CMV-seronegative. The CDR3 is CASSDSPGTGYSGANVLTF. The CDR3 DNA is TGTGCCAGCAGTGATTCGCCCGGGACAGGCTACTCTGGGGCCAACGTCCTGACTTTC.